This T cell receptor (beta chain) was retrieved from a study of T-cell memory formation after mild COVID-19. TCRdb used MiXCR to reprocess the 5' RACE reads, holding one entry per CDR3 protein. This table has approximately 300,000 distinct CDR3 sequences, 15% to 20% appearing once. The V segment lost 3 bases and the J segment 2 bases; nucleotides outside the gene matches: 5. CDR3 length: 15 amino acids. CDR1 SGHRS and CDR2 YFSETQ come from the germline V gene. Notes on the study in general: Certain responding clones were present in pre-infection memory, suggesting participation of cross-reactive memory. Those CD4+ clones that contracted were mainly in CM and EM (CD8+ ones in EMRA).

This clonotype was observed a handful of times. What it recognizes is unknown. This clonotype was sampled from a man aged 18-30 years who had mild COVID-19 (a few samples of this study predate the infection). Cell type and time point are not known. This chain uses TRBV5-1 with TRBJ1-1; 9 bases are a match to TRBD1. Sequencing was done on a sample of PBMCs or a T cell subset sorted from them (not recorded which). The CDR3 region is CASSSYRGPNTEAFF. The CDR3 DNA sequence: TGCGCCAGCAGCTCGTACAGGGGGCCCAACACTGAAGCTTTCTTT.